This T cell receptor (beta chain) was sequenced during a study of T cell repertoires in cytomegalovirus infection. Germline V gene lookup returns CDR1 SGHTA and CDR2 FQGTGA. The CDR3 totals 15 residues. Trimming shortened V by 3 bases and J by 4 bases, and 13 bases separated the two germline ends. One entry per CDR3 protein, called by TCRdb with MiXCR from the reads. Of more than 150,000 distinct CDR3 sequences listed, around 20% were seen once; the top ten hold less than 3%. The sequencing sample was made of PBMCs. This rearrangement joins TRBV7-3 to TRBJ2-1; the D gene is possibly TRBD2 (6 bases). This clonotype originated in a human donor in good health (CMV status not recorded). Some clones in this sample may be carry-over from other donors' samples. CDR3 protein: CASSFFTSRYNEQFF. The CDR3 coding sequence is TGTGCCAGCAGCTTTTTTACTAGCAGATACAATGAGCAGTTCTTC.